The present T cell receptor beta chain was sequenced within a study of CD8 T cells in Susac syndrome. This clonotype was found a few times. RNA, at about 0.45 to 1 ug, was reverse transcribed with random hexamers. TCRdb analysed the immunoSEQ multiplex PCR reads with MiXCR anew, one entry per CDR3 protein. The repertoire holds approximately 140,000 distinct CDR3 sequences, with roughly 96% as singletons. Deletions cut 6 bases from V and 0 bases from J, with 9 bases between. CDR1 MNHEY and CDR2 SMNVEV come from the germline V gene (reference sequence). CDR3 length: 14 amino acids. Sequenced material: CD4+ T cells from PBMCs. V gene TRBV27 combines with J gene TRBJ1-3; D gene uncertain. The clonotype was recovered from a human donor with multiple sclerosis. The CDR3 sequence: CASRITYSGNTIYF. In nucleotides, the CDR3 is TGTGCCAGCAGAATCACGTACTCTGGAAACACCATATATTTT.